What follows describes a single T cell receptor beta chain. Its antigen remains unidentified. This sample is drawn from a study of blood T cells in healthy people across ages. Points from the study as a whole: Measured against age, TCR beta diversity per million T cells decreased in a roughly linear manner. Samples with more naive T cells showed higher observed beta diversity.

For the second PCR, which ran for roughly 7 to 11 cycles, a sample-barcoded 5' primer and a J-beta primer mix were used. TCRdb re-called the 5' RACE reads through MiXCR, storing one row per CDR3 protein. The data contain under 1,000,000 distinct CDR3 sequences, about 47% of them seen just once; the ten biggest clones take up 18%. Trimming took 6 bases from V and 0 from J; bases not matched to a gene: 5. CDR1 and CDR2 (germline): SQVTM, ANQGSEA. The CDR3 contains 15 residues. This chain connects TRBV29-1 to TRBJ2-6; 7 bases map to TRBD1. Specimen: blood. This sequence was found in an elderly man in good health. The CDR3 coding sequence is TGCAGCGTGGACGGGACAGACTCTGGGGCCAACGTCCTGACTTTC. It is translated as CSVDGTDSGANVLTF.